This T cell receptor (beta chain) comes out of a study of blood T cell repertoires in COVID-19. The overall study: Acute-phase and convalescent COVID-19 samples originated in the United States, Italy and Spain.

Source study methods: Reference gene primer amplification in the assay estimated nucleated cell counts. Sequenced by immunoSEQ multiplex PCR; TCRdb stores in-frame clones only, minus some. The V and J calls and clone size are taken from that table; D and trimming were inferred from the DNA. The table lists some 110,000 clones, over 80% of them singletons, with approximately 0.76% in the top ten. V gave up 6 bases and J gave up 4 bases; unmatched junction bases: 5. CDR1 and CDR2 (germline): MNHEY, SVGAGI. The CDR3 loop spans 14 amino acids. This clonotype was sampled from a woman between 65 and 79 years old with acute or convalescent COVID-19. The chain has TRBV6-5 and TRBJ1-5; 8 bases align to TRBD1. Sequencing used peripheral blood. The CDR3 region is CASSAGGGNQPQHF. The CDR3 coding sequence is TGTGCCAGCAGCGCAGGGGGCGGGAATCAGCCCCAGCATTTT.